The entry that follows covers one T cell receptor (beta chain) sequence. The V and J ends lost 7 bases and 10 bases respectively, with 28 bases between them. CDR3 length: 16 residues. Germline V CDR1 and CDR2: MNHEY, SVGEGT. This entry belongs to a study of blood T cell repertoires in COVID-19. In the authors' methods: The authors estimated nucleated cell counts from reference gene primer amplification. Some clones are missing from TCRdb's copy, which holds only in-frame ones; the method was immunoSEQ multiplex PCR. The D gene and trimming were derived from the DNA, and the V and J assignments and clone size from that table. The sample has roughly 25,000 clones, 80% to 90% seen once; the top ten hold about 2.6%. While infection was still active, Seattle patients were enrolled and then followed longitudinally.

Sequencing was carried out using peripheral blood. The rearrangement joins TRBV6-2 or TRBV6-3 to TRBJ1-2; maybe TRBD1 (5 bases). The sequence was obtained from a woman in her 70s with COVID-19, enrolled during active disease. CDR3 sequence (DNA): TGTGCCAGCAACCCCAGCCTTAGAGCGGGGGAAAGGAACTACACCTTC. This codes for CASNPSLRAGERNYTF.